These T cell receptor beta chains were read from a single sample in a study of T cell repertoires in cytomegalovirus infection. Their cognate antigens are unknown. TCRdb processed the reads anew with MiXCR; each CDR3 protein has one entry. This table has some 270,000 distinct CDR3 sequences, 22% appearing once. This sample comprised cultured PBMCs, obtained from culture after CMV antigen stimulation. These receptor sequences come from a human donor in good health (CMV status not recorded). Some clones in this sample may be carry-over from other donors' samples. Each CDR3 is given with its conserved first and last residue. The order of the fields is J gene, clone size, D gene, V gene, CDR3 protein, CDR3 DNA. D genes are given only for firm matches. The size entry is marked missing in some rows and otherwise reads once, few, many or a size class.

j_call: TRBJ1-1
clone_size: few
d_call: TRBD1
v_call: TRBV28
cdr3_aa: CASRRDRVTEAFF
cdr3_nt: TGTGCCAGCAGGCGAGACAGGGTTACTGAAGCTTTCTTT

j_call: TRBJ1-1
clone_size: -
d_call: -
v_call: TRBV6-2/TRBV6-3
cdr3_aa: CASSTGRTEAFF
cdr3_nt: TGTGCCAGCAGCACAGGGCGAACTGAAGCTTTCTTT

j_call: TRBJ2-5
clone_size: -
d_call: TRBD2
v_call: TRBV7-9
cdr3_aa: CASSLGSSGSQETQYF
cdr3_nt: TGTGCCAGCAGCTTAGGGTCCAGCGGGAGCCAAGAGACCCAGTACTTC

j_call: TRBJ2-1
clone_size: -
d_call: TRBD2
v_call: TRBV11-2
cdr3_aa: CASSLDVYGGSSYNEQFF
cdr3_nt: TGTGCCAGCAGCTTAGATGTGTACGGCGGGAGCTCCTACAATGAGCAGTTCTTC

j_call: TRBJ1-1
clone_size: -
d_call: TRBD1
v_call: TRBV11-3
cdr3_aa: CASSLPQGGPTPEAFF
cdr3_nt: TGTGCCAGCAGCTTACCACAGGGGGGCCCGACCCCTGAAGCTTTCTTT

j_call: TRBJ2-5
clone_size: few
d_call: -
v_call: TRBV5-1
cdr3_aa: CASSPRDYETQYF
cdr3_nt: TGCGCCAGCAGTCCCAGGGATTACGAGACCCAGTACTTC

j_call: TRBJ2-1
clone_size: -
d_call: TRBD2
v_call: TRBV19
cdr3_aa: CASSILAGVVDEQFF
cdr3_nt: TGTGCCAGTAGTATACTAGCGGGAGTAGTCGATGAGCAGTTCTTC

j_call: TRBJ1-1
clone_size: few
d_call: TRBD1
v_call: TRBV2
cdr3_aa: CASRGQINMNTEAFF
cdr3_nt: TGTGCCAGCAGGGGACAGATTAATATGAACACTGAAGCTTTCTTT

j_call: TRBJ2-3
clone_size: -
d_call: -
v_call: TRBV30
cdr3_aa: CAWGSYSTDTQYF
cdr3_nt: TGTGCCTGGGGGTCCTACTCCACAGATACGCAGTATTTT

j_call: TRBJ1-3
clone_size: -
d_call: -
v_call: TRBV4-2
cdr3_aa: CASSQEGTVRDTIYF
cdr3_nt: TGTGCCAGCAGCCAAGAGGGAACAGTCCGGGACACCATATATTTT

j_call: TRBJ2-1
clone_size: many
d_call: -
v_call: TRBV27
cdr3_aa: CASSWVSTYNEQFF
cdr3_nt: TGTGCCAGCAGTTGGGTTAGTACCTACAATGAGCAGTTCTTC

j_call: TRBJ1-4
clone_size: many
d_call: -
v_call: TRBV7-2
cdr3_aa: CASSLDIQNEKLFF
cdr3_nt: TGTGCCAGCAGCCTTGACATTCAAAATGAAAAACTGTTTTTT

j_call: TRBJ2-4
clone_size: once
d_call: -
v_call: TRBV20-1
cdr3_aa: CSARVEGGLAKNIQYF
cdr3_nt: TGCAGTGCTAGAGTGGAGGGTGGACTAGCCAAAAACATTCAGTACTTC

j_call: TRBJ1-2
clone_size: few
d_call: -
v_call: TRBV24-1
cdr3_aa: CATRASANYGYTF
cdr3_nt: TGTGCCACCAGAGCATCAGCTAACTATGGCTACACCTTC

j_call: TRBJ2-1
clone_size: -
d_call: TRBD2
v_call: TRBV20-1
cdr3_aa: CSARLAGGPGNEQFF
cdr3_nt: TGCAGTGCTAGGCTAGCGGGAGGGCCGGGGAATGAGCAGTTCTTC

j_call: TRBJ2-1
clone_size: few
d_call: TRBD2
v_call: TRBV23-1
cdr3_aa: CASSQSQCSGRPNEQFF
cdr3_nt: TGCGCCAGCAGTCAATCACAATGTAGCGGGAGGCCCAATGAGCAGTTCTTC

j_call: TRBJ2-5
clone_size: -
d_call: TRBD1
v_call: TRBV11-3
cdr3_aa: CASSSTGNQETQYF
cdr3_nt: TGTGCCAGCAGCTCGACAGGGAACCAAGAGACCCAGTACTTC

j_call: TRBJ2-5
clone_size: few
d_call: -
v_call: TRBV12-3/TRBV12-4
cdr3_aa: CASGRDRETQYF
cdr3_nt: TGTGCCAGCGGTCGTGACCGGGAGACCCAGTACTTC

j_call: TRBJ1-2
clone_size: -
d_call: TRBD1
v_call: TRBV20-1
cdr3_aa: CSARVGTDYGYTF
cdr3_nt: TGCAGTGCTAGAGTCGGGACAGACTATGGCTACACCTTC

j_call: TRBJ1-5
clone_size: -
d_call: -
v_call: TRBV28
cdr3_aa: CASSLFGYQPQHF
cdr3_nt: TGTGCCAGCAGTTTATTTGGGTATCAGCCCCAGCATTTT

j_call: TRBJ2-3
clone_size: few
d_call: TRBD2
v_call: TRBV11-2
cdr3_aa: CASSLGSSGPGDTQYF
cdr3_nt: TGTGCCAGCAGCTTAGGTTCTAGCGGACCCGGAGATACGCAGTATTTT

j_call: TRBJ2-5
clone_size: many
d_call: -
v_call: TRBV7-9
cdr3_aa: CARLPFNQLRRGGETQYF
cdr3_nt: TGTGCCAGACTCCCTTTCAACCAGCTTAGAAGGGGGGGCGAGACCCAGTACTTC

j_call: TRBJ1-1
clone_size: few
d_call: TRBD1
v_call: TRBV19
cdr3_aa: CATDRGLAEAFF
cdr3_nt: TGTGCCACTGACAGGGGGTTGGCTGAAGCTTTCTTT

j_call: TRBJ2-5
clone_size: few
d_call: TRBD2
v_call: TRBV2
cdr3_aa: CASSARGLAGAETQYF
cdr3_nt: TGTGCCAGCAGCGCGCGGGGACTAGCGGGAGCAGAGACCCAGTACTTC

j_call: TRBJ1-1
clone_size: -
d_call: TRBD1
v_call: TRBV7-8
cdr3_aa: CASSIRQGMNTEAFF
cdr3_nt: TGTGCCAGCAGCATACGACAGGGGATGAACACTGAAGCTTTCTTT

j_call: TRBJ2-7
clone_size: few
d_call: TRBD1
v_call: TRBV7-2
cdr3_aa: CASSYTGVSYEQYF
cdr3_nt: TGTGCCAGCAGCTACACAGGGGTCTCCTACGAGCAGTACTTC

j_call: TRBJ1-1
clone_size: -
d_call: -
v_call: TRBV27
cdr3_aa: CASSIRADGTEAFF
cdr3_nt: TGTGCCAGCAGTATCAGGGCGGATGGGACTGAAGCTTTCTTT

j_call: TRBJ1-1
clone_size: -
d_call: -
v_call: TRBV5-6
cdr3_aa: CASRPGGGQATEAFF
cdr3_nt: TGTGCCAGCAGACCGGGGGGCGGGCAGGCCACTGAAGCTTTCTTT

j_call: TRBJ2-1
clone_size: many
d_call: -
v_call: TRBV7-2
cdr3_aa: CASGRGESIEQFF
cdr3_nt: TGTGCCAGCGGGAGGGGGGAATCGATTGAGCAGTTCTTC

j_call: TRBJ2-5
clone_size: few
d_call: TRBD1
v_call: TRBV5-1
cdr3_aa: CASSFDRAPQRTQYF
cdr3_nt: TGCGCCAGCAGCTTCGACAGGGCTCCCCAAAGGACCCAGTACTTC

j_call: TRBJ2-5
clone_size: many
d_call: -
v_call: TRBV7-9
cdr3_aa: CASNQDGQPQETQYF
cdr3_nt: TGTGCCAGCAACCAGGACGGACAGCCCCAAGAGACCCAGTACTTC

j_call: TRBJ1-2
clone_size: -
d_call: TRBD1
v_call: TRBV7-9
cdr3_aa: CASSRDRDGYTF
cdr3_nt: TGTGCCAGCAGCAGGGACAGGGATGGCTACACCTTC

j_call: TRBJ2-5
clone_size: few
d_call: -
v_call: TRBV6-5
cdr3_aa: CASSYGIREQETQYF
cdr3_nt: TGTGCCAGCAGTTACGGGATTCGAGAACAAGAGACCCAGTACTTC

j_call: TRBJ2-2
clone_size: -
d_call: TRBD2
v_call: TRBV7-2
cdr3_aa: CASSARLAGGPGTGELFF
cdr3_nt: TGTGCCAGCAGCGCCCGACTAGCGGGAGGGCCGGGTACCGGGGAGCTGTTTTTT

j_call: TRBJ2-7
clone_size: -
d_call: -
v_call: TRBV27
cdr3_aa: CASTFTGGYEQYF
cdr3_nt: TGTGCCAGCACCTTTACTGGGGGGTACGAGCAGTACTTC

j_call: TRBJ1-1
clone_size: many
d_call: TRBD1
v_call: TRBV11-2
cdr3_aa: CASSPRTGGITEAFF
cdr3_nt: TGTGCCAGCAGCCCCAGGACAGGGGGCATCACTGAAGCTTTCTTT

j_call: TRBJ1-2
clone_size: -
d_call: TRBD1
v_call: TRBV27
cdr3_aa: CASSSPGQNLYGYTF
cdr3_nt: TGTGCCAGCAGTTCCCCGGGACAGAACCTCTATGGCTACACCTTC

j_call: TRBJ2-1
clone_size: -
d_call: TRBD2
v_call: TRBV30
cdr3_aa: CALETTSGSPEQFF
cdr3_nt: TGTGCCCTCGAAACCACTAGCGGGAGCCCTGAGCAGTTCTTC

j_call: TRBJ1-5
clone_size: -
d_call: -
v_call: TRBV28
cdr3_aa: CASSITHRDSPGSNQPQHF
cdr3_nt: TGTGCCAGCAGTATTACTCACCGGGACTCCCCGGGCAGCAATCAGCCCCAGCATTTT

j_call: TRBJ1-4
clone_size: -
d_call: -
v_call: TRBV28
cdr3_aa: CASSQFGRFNEKLFF
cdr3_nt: TGTGCCAGCAGCCAATTCGGACGATTTAATGAAAAACTGTTTTTT

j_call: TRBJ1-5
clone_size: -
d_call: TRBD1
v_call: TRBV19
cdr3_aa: CATTGVGGQPQHF
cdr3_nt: TGTGCCACCACAGGGGTCGGAGGGCAGCCCCAGCATTTT

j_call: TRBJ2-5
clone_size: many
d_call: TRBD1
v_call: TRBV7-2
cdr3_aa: CASSSTGGWETQYF
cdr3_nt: TGTGCCAGCAGCTCAACAGGGGGCTGGGAGACCCAGTACTTC

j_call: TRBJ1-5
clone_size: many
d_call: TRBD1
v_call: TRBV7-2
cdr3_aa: CASSYGQGAGQPQHF
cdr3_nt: TGTGCCAGCAGCTACGGACAGGGGGCGGGACAGCCCCAGCATTTT

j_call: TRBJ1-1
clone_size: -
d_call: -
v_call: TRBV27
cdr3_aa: CASRKNTEAFF
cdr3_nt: TGTGCCAGCAGGAAAAACACTGAAGCTTTCTTT

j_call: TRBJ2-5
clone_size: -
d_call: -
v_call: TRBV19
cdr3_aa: CASSAHEEETQYF
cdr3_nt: TGTGCCAGTAGTGCCCACGAGGAAGAGACCCAGTACTTC

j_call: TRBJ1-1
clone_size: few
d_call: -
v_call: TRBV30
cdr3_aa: CAWNRLNTEAFF
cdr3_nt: TGTGCCTGGAATCGATTAAACACTGAAGCTTTCTTT

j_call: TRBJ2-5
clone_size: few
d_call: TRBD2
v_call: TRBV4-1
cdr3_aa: CASSQDPPGGRETQYF
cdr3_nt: TGCGCCAGCAGCCAAGATCCGCCGGGGGGTAGGGAGACCCAGTACTTC

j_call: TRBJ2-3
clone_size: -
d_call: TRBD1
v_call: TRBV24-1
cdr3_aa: CATSDTRTGSTDTQYF
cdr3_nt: TGTGCCACCAGTGATACCCGGACAGGTAGCACAGATACGCAGTATTTT

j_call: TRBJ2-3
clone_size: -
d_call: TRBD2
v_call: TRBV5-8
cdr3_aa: CASSSGLAGVEDTQYF
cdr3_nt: TGTGCCAGCAGCTCGGGACTAGCGGGAGTGGAAGATACGCAGTATTTT

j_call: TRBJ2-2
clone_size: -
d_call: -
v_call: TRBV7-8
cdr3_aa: CASSLGRRENTGELFF
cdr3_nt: TGTGCCAGCAGCTTAGGAAGGCGGGAAAACACCGGGGAGCTGTTTTTT

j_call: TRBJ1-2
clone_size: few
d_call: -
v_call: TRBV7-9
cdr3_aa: CASSPIRNGFYGYTF
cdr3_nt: TGTGCCAGCAGCCCCATCCGGAACGGCTTCTATGGCTACACCTTC

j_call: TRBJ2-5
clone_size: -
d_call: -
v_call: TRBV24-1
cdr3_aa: CATSDRLGRETQYF
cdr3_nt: TGTGCCACCAGTGACCGTCTAGGGAGAGAGACCCAGTACTTC

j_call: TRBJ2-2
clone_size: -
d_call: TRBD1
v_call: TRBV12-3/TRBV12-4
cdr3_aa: CASSFGDRVGELFF
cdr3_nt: TGTGCCAGCAGTTTCGGCGACAGGGTCGGGGAGCTGTTTTTT

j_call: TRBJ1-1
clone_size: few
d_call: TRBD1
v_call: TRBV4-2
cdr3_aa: CASSQEADRGREAFF
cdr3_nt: TGTGCCAGCAGCCAAGAAGCGGACAGGGGGCGCGAAGCTTTCTTT

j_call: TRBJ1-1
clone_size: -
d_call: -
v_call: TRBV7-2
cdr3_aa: CASSQGILNTEAFF
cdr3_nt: TGTGCCAGCAGCCAAGGCATACTGAACACTGAAGCTTTCTTT